The 7 T cell receptor beta chains reported below all come from one sample, sequenced in a study of shared clonotypes between healthy human individuals (dated by TCRdb to about 2020). Libraries came from the immunoSEQ multiplex PCR assay. Imported from immuneACCESS, the table was reduced by TCRdb to in-frame sequences with V and J called. These copies leave out some clones; in studies compared against another copy, an unresolved V gene accounts for under half, and the cause of the remainder is not known. For this sample the table gives about 2.4 million clones, of which under 95% were detected only once. The ten top clones hold 0.35% to 0.45% of the sample. What was sequenced was naive CD4+ T cells from PBMCs. The cell subset or site label for this specimen denotes: CD45RA+ positively selected. The receptors stem from a man younger than 30 in good health. Some clones in this sample may be carry-over from other donors' samples.

This clone occurred a few times. The J gene is TRBJ2-7, the V gene TRBV7-2; D unresolved. The V gene lost 6 bases and the J gene lost 2 bases, with 5 bases spanning the gap. CDR1 and CDR2 (germline): SGHTA, FQGNSA. The CDR3 length is 11 residues. The DNA of the CDR3 is TGTGCCAGCAGAGCCACCTACGAGCAGTACTTC. Translated, it gives CASRATYEQYF.

The genes are TRBV6-5 and TRBJ1-1, with a possible D match to TRBD1 (5 bases). The CDR3 has 14 amino acids. Germline assignment: CDR1 MNHEY and CDR2 SVGAGI. The V end was cut by 0 bases, the J end by 6 bases, with 11 bases between. DNA of the CDR3: TGTGCCAGCAGTTACTCCATGGGGGGGTCTGAAGCTTTCTTT. Its protein is CASSYSMGGSEAFF.

The rearrangement joins TRBV7-2 to TRBJ1-1, with D perhaps TRBD1 (6 bases). The CDR3 is 14 amino acids. Germline values: CDR1 SGHTA, CDR2 FQGNSA. V gave up 2 bases and J gave up 5 bases, with 12 bases separating them. In nucleotides, the CDR3 is TGTGCCAGCAGCTTAACGGGGGCGAGAACTGAAGCTTTCTTT. Its protein product is CASSLTGARTEAFF.

The rearrangement links TRBV28 to TRBJ2-7, with D perhaps being TRBD1 or TRBD2 (6 bases each). The V gene lost 8 bases and the J gene lost 3 bases, with 14 bases spanning the gap. The CDR3 covers 13 residues. The germline V gene encodes CDR1 MDHEN and CDR2 SYDVKM. The CDR3 bases are TGTGCCAGCTCGAGGGGGGTATACTACGAGCAGTACTTC. Its translation is CASSRGVYYEQYF. The full variable domain, with the rest looked up from reference TRBV28 and TRBJ2-7, is DVKVTQSSRYLVKRTGEKVFLECVQDMDHENMFWYRQDPGLGLRLIYFSYDVKMKEKGDIPEGYSVSREKKERFSLILESASTNQTSMYLCASSRGVYYEQYFGPGTRLTVT.

The chain combines TRBV29-1 with TRBJ2-2, with 16 bases matching TRBD2. The germline V gene encodes CDR1 SQVTM and CDR2 ANQGSEA. This CDR3 region has 18 residues. The V segment lost 5 bases and the J segment 1 base; nucleotides outside the gene matches: 7. CDR3 residues: CSVSGLAGGPMNTGELFF. CDR3 nucleotide sequence: TGCAGCGTTTCGGGACTAGCGGGAGGGCCGATGAACACCGGGGAGCTGTTTTTT.

V gene TRBV25-1 combines with J gene TRBJ2-7; D uncertain. CDR3 size: 16 residues. Trimming took 6 bases from V and 4 from J, leaving 22 bases between them. Germline V gene sequence: CDR1 MGHDK, CDR2 SYGVNS. The CDR3 protein is CASSPRTGYGWYEQYF. The CDR3 DNA reads as TGTGCCAGCAGCCCCAGAACCGGTTACGGGTGGTACGAGCAGTACTTC.

This rearrangement joins TRBV9 to TRBJ2-5; D perhaps matches TRBD1 (5 bases). This CDR3 is built from 16 residues. Germline V gives CDR1 SGDLS, CDR2 YYNGEE. Trimming pared 0 bases from V and 1 base from J, leaving 13 bases between. CDR3 region: CASSVGPSGIQETQYF. The DNA of the CDR3 is TGTGCCAGCAGCGTAGGTCCCTCAGGGATCCAAGAGACCCAGTACTTC.